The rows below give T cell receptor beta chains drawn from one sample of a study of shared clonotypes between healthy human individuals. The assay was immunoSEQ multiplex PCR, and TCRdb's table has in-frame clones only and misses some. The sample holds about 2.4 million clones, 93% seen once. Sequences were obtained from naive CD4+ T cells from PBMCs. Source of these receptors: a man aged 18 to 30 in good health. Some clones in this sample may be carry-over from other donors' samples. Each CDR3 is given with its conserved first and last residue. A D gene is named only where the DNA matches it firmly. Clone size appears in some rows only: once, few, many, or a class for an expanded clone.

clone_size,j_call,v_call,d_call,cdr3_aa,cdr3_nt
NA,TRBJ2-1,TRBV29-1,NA,CSAAVDRYNEQFF,TGCAGCGCCGCCGTCGACAGATACAATGAGCAGTTCTTC
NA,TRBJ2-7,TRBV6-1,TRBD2,CASSESGGGEQYF,TGTGCCAGCAGTGAATCGGGAGGGGGGGAGCAGTACTTC
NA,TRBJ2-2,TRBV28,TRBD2,CASTRAGTSATGELFF,TGTGCCAGCACCAGGGCCGGGACTAGCGCGACCGGGGAGCTGTTTTTT
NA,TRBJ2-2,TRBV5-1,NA,CASSLVGNTGELFF,TGCGCCAGCAGCTTGGTAGGGAACACCGGGGAGCTGTTTTTT
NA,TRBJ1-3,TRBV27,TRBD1,CASSLTGGSGNTIYF,TGTGCCAGCAGCTTGACAGGGGGGTCTGGAAACACCATATATTTT
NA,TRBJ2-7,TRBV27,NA,CASSLGPPYEQYF,TGTGCCAGCAGTTTAGGCCCCCCCTACGAGCAGTACTTC
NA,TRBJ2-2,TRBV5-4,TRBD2,CASSLAPSGSAKTGELFF,TGTGCCAGCAGCTTGGCCCCCAGCGGGAGCGCTAAAACCGGGGAGCTGTTTTTT
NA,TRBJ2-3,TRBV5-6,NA,CASSEAIFRRSTDTQYF,TGTGCCAGCAGCGAGGCGATATTTAGGAGGAGCACAGATACGCAGTATTTT
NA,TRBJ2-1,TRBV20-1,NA,CSAPRGVEQFF,TGCAGTGCACCCCGAGGGGTTGAGCAGTTCTTC
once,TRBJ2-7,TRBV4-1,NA,CASSQAYSGGDYEQYF,TGCGCCAGCAGCCAAGCTTACTCAGGTGGGGACTACGAGCAGTACTTC
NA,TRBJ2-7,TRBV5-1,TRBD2,CASSSSNWTSGIGRWANEQYF,TGCGCCAGCAGCTCCTCCAACTGGACTAGCGGGATAGGGAGATGGGCGAACGAGCAGTACTTC
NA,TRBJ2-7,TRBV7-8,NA,CASSLPPQRTSYEQYF,TGTGCCAGCAGCTTACCGCCACAGCGGACCTCCTACGAGCAGTACTTC
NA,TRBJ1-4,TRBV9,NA,CASSKDSYEKLFF,TGTGCCAGCAGCAAGGACAGTTATGAAAAACTGTTTTTT
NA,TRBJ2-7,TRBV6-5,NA,CASSYRGLGHEQYF,TGTGCCAGCAGTTACAGGGGATTAGGCCACGAGCAGTACTTC
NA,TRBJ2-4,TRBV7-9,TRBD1,CASSWTGQEYIQYF,TGTGCCAGCAGCTGGACGGGACAGGAGTACATTCAGTACTTC
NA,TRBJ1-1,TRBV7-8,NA,CASSPPGHMNTEAFF,TGTGCCAGCAGCCCGCCGGGGCATATGAACACTGAAGCTTTCTTT